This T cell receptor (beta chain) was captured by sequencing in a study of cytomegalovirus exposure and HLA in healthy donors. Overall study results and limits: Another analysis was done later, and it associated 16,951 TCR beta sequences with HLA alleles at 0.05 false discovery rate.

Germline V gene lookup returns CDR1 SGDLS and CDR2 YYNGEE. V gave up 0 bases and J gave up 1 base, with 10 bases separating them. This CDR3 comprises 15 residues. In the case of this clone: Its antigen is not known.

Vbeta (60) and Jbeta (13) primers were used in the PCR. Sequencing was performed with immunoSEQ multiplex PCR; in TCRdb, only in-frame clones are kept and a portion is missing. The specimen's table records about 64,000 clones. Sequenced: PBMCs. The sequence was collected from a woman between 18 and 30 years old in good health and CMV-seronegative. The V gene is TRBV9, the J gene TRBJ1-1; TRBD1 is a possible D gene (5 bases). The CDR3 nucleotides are TGTGCCAGCAGCGTAGGGGGGGACCAGAACACTGAAGCTTTCTTT. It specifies CASSVGGDQNTEAFF.